This T cell receptor (beta chain) was observed in a study of blood T cell repertoires in COVID-19. Study-level background: PBMCs, B-cell-depleted T cells, or T cells were the source of the cDNA or gDNA that made up the material.

This clone has just a few counts. The assay was immunoSEQ multiplex PCR, and TCRdb's table has in-frame clones only and misses some. The data hold about 140,000 clones, with almost 85% observed a single time. Germline assignment: CDR1 SGHNT and CDR2 YYREEE (reference sequence). This CDR3 is built from 16 residues. Unmatched junction bases numbered 9, after V lost 1 base and J lost 7 bases. The V and J genes are TRBV5-4 and TRBJ2-1; 9 bases match TRBD1. Source material: PBMCs or T cells enriched from blood (not recorded which). This sequence was found in a woman aged 50 to 60 with acute COVID-19. As DNA, the CDR3 is TGTGCCAGCAGCTTGCCACAGGGGGCGCCGGGTAATGAGCAGTTCTTC. Protein: CASSLPQGAPGNEQFF.